The 17 T cell receptor beta chains given below trace back to one sample, sequenced in a study of blood T cell repertoires in COVID-19. Here immunoSEQ multiplex PCR was the method, and the copy in TCRdb shows in-frame clones only, minus some. The profile covers more than 60,000 clones, with approximately 89% appearing a single time and 5.8% taken by the ten largest. Sequenced input: peripheral blood. Receptor source: a human donor in a cohort sampled during active COVID-19.

This clone is a singleton in its sample. J is TRBJ2-7 and V is TRBV7-3; 8 positions agree with TRBD2. CDR3 length: 15 residues. Germline-derived CDR1 and CDR2 are SGHTA and FQGTGA. V was pared by 1 base and J by 2 bases, with 4 bases of the junction left unmatched. The CDR3 here is CASSLSSGGTYEQYF. The DNA of the CDR3 is TGTGCCAGCAGCTTAAGCAGCGGGGGCACCTACGAGCAGTACTTC.

The J gene is TRBJ2-1, the V gene TRBV6-5; D may be TRBD1 (5 bases). Germline CDR1 MNHEY, CDR2 SVGAGI. The CDR3 consists of 15 residues. Trimming pared 6 bases from V and 7 bases from J, leaving 19 bases between. The CDR3 nucleotides read TGTGCCAGCAGATACCAGGACAATGTCTGGAATGAGCAGTTCTTC. As protein: CASRYQDNVWNEQFF.

The V call is TRBV7-2, the J call TRBJ1-1, with 8 bases identical to TRBD1. Trimming cost V 4 bases and J 6 bases; bases outside gene matches: 10. Per the germline V gene, CDR1 is SGHTA and CDR2 is FQGNSA. This CDR3 contains 15 residues. CDR3 nucleotides: TGTGCCAGCAGCTCGATGACAGGGGCGGGGGCTGAAGCTTTCTTT. It encodes CASSSMTGAGAEAFF.

V and J are TRBV7-9 and TRBJ2-7; 8 bases are shared with TRBD2. Germline assignment: CDR1 SEHNR and CDR2 FQNEAQ (reference sequence). With 5 bases clipped from V and 0 bases from J, the junction kept 3 bases outside the gene matches. This CDR3 spans 14 amino acids. DNA for the CDR3: TGTGCCAGCAGCCCGGGAGGGTTCTCCTACGAGCAGTACTTC. It encodes CASSPGGFSYEQYF. The full variable domain, its missing parts supplied by reference TRBV7-9 and TRBJ2-7, is DTGVSQNPRHKITKRGQNVTFRCDPISEHNRLYWYRQTLGQGPEFLTYFQNEAQLEKSRLLSDRFSAERPKGSFSTLEIQRTEQGDSAMYLCASSPGGFSYEQYFGPGTRLTVT.

The chain combines TRBV7-2 with TRBJ2-7; D possibly corresponds to TRBD2 (6 bases). The length of the CDR3 is 17 residues. V lost 1 base and J lost 4, with 20 bases in between. Germline V gene lookup returns CDR1 SGHTA and CDR2 FQGNSA. Written as DNA, the CDR3 is TGTGCCAGCAGCTTAGAATTTAGGACTACAAGCCCTTACGAGCAGTACTTC. Translated: CASSLEFRTTSPYEQYF. The full variable domain, completed using reference TRBV7-2 and TRBJ2-7, is GAGVSQSPSNKVTEKGKDVELRCDPISGHTALYWYRQSLGQGLEFLIYFQGNSAPDKSGLPSDRFSAERTGGSVSTLTIQRTQQEDSAVYLCASSLEFRTTSPYEQYFGPGTRLTVT.

A note on this clone: The junction differs from germline at one of its ends, possibly a read error. The chain carries TRBV6-6 and TRBJ2-3; TRBD1 agrees at 7 bases. This CDR3 has 15 amino acids. Germline CDR1 reads MNHNY; CDR2 reads SVGAGI (reference sequence). The CDR3 spells CASSLVNRGTDTQYF. CDR3 DNA: TGTGCCAGCAGTTTGGTAAACAGGGGCACGGATACGCAGTATTTT.

This clone occurred once. The rearrangement joins TRBV4-3 to TRBJ1-2, with a tentative D call TRBD1 (5 bases). V dropped 6 bases and J dropped 2 bases, with 13 bases sitting between them. Germline V gene data show CDR1 as LGHNA and CDR2 as YSLEER. CDR3 length: 14 residues. The chain's CDR3 is CASRTTGANYGYTF. The CDR3 DNA sequence: TGCGCCAGCAGAACTACAGGAGCAAACTATGGCTACACCTTC.

The J gene is TRBJ2-5, the V gene TRBV13, with 9 bases lining up with TRBD1. The ends lost 8 bases at V and 5 bases at J; junction bases unmatched: 18. In germline, CDR1 is PRHDT, CDR2 FYEKMQ (reference sequence). The CDR3 covers 17 residues. The CDR3 here is CASLSRRDRVSRETQYF. CDR3 in DNA: TGTGCCAGCCTGAGCCGACGGGACAGGGTGTCGAGGGAGACCCAGTACTTC.

The chain employs TRBV18 and TRBJ2-7; a possible D gene is TRBD2 (6 bases). The CDR3 runs to 13 residues. V gave up 2 bases and J gave up 3 bases, with 8 bases separating them. Germline lookup yields CDR1 KGHSH and CDR2 LQKENI. CDR3 in amino acids: CASSPGEDYEQYF. CDR3 in DNA: TGTGCCAGCTCACCAGGGGAGGACTACGAGCAGTACTTC. The full variable domain, completed using reference TRBV18 and TRBJ2-7, is NAGVMQNPRHLVRRRGQEARLRCSPMKGHSHVYWYRQLPEEGLKFMVYLQKENIIDESGMPKERFSAEFPKEGPSILRIQQVVRGDSAAYFCASSPGEDYEQYFGPGTRLTVT.

The CDR3 spells CASSFYRDSNSGANVLTF. In nucleotides, the CDR3 is TGTGCCAGCAGCTTCTACCGGGACAGCAACTCTGGGGCCAACGTCCTGACTTTC. The J gene is TRBJ2-6, the V gene TRBV5-5, with TRBD1 identical over 7 bases. Trimming at V came to 2 bases and at J to 0 bases, leaving 8 bases not matched to a gene. This CDR3 region has 18 residues. CDR1 and CDR2 from the germline V gene are SGHKS and YYEKEE (reference sequence).

The chain carries TRBV6-1 and TRBJ1-4; no firm D call. CDR3 length: 16 amino acids. Deletions cut 4 bases from V and 0 bases from J, with 12 bases between. Germline lookup yields CDR1 MNHNS and CDR2 SASEGT. CDR3 amino acids: CASSGAAGSTNEKLFF. In DNA, the CDR3 is TGTGCCAGCAGTGGTGCAGCGGGATCAACTAATGAAAAACTGTTTTTT.

The count of this clone is one. This chain joins TRBV7-9 and TRBJ1-4; possibly TRBD1 for D (5 bases). There are 14 residues in the CDR3. CDR1 and CDR2 from the germline V gene are SEHNR and FQNEAQ (reference sequence). Trimming took off 5 bases at V and 5 bases at J, with 12 bases between the two ends. Here the CDR3 reads CASSDHSGNEKLFF. As DNA, the CDR3 is TGTGCCAGCAGCGATCATTCAGGGAATGAAAAACTGTTTTTT.

The chain uses TRBV21-1 and TRBJ1-1; the tabulated D call, TRBD1, remains unverified against the DNA. TRBV21-1 is assigned pseudogene status. The CDR3 totals 14 residues. CDR3 protein: CAVRATVWGTEAFF. In nucleotides, the CDR3 is TGTGCCGTTCGGGCGACAGTGTGGGGAACTGAAGCTTTCTTT.

In nucleotides, the CDR3 is TGCGCCAGCAGCTTCGGACAGGGTGGATCGGGGGAGCAGTACTTC. Amino acid sequence: CASSFGQGGSGEQYF. V gene TRBV5-1 combines with J gene TRBJ2-7, with TRBD1 identical over 8 bases. Losses at the gene ends were 2 bases for V and 7 bases for J; bases not matched to a gene: 11. The CDR3 spans 15 residues. The germline gives CDR1 SGHRS, CDR2 YFSETQ.

The chain uses TRBV18 and TRBJ1-2, with 10 bases that match TRBD1. CDR1 KGHSH and CDR2 LQKENI come from the germline V gene. CDR3 size: 19 residues. Losses at the gene ends were 1 base for V and 3 bases for J; bases not matched to a gene: 14. The CDR3 sequence is CASSPQEGTGAQEDYGYTF. The CDR3, as DNA: TGTGCCAGCTCACCACAAGAGGGGACAGGGGCCCAAGAAGACTATGGCTACACCTTC.

The chain combines TRBV6-5 with TRBJ1-3, with D unclear. V lost 0 bases and J 1 base, leaving 7 bases between the germline ends. Germline CDR1 is MNHEY and CDR2 is SVGAGI. The CDR3 runs to 15 residues. CDR3 residues: CASSYSAGSGNTIYF. The CDR3 DNA is TGTGCCAGCAGTTACTCGGCAGGTTCTGGAAACACCATATATTTT.

CDR3 sequence: CASSPMETAGGMNTEAFF. The CDR3 nucleotides are TGTGCCAGCTCACCAATGGAAACGGCGGGGGGTATGAACACTGAAGCTTTCTTT. The chain has TRBV18 and TRBJ1-1, with a tentative D call TRBD1 (5 bases). With 2 bases removed from V and 0 bases from J, the gap between germline ends came to 19 bases. CDR3 length: 18 amino acids. The V gene's germline CDR1 is KGHSH and CDR2 LQKENI.